What follows describes a single TCR beta chain. The source of the sample is a study of blood T cell repertoires in COVID-19. For the study at large: The United States, Italy and Spain supplied acute and convalescent COVID-19 samples. Sources were T cells, B-cell-depleted T cells, or PBMCs; the material itself was cDNA or gDNA.

How the authors handled the data: Amplified reference gene primers provided the basis for estimating nucleated cell counts. Data came from immunoSEQ multiplex PCR; TCRdb stores just in-frame clones and leaves some out. V and J calls and clone size come straight from that table; D and trimming were deduced from the DNA. The table lists around 43,000 clones, about 87% of them singletons. Germline V gives CDR1 LNHDA, CDR2 SQIVND (reference sequence). This CDR3 has 17 residues. V dropped 7 bases and J dropped 1 base, with 20 bases sitting between them. The chain joins TRBV19 to TRBJ1-5, with D perhaps TRBD1 (5 bases). This clonotype was sampled from a woman in her 70s with acute or convalescent COVID-19. The specimen was peripheral blood. Here the CDR3 reads CASNTKQVLVSNQPQHF. The CDR3 nucleotides read TGTGCCAGTAATACCAAACAGGTTTTGGTAAGCAATCAGCCCCAGCATTTT.